These 31 T cell receptor beta chains share one sample of origin, sequenced in a study of Ad26.COV2.S vaccination and SARS-CoV-2 variants. Using immunoSEQ multiplex PCR, the repertoire was profiled, and TCRdb retains in-frame clones only, with some absent. This sample has some 180,000 clones, with 70% to 90% found just once. The sample here was peripheral blood, taken after recovery from COVID-19. These receptors came from a human donor who had recovered from COVID-19.

The chain uses TRBV5-1 and TRBJ2-5, with 10 bases matching TRBD1. This CDR3 contains 15 residues. Trimming cost V 0 bases and J 5 bases; bases outside gene matches: 4. CDR1 is SGHRS, CDR2 YFSETQ, per germline. The CDR3 DNA reads as TGCGCCAGCAGCTTGGTCCCGGACAGGGGGGAGACCCAGTACTTC. Translated: CASSLVPDRGETQYF.

This chain uses TRBV11-2 with TRBJ1-3; D is possibly TRBD1 (5 bases). Germline-derived CDR1 and CDR2 are SGHAT and FQNNGV. Trimming took off 2 bases at V and 0 bases at J, with 11 bases between the two ends. There are 16 residues in the CDR3. The CDR3 region has the DNA TGTGCCAGCAGCTTAAGCGGGACCTCCTCTGGAAACACCATATATTTT. It codes for CASSLSGTSSGNTIYF.

V and J are TRBV14 and TRBJ2-3; D gene unclear. CDR3 length: 17 amino acids. Deletions cut 3 bases from V and 4 bases from J, with 20 bases between. Per germline, CDR1 SGHDN and CDR2 FVKESK. CDR3 sequence: CASSHSVVAPVPDTQYF. CDR3 in DNA: TGTGCCAGCAGCCATTCCGTGGTGGCACCTGTCCCAGATACGCAGTATTTT.

The chain carries TRBV6-5 and TRBJ1-2; a weak D match, TRBD1 (5 bases). The ends were cut back, 4 bases at V and 7 bases at J, with 13 bases in the middle. From germline, CDR1 is MNHEY and CDR2 SVGAGI. The CDR3 contains 13 residues. CDR3 region: CASSSGQRGGYTF. CDR3 nucleotide sequence: TGTGCCAGCAGTTCCGGACAAAGGGGTGGCTACACCTTC.

The chain has TRBV19 and TRBJ1-1; 8 bases line up with TRBD1. The CDR3 sequence is 13 residues long. The germline CDR1 and CDR2 sequences are LNHDA and SQIVND (reference sequence). The V segment lost 6 bases and the J segment 1 base; nucleotides outside the gene matches: 1. The chain's CDR3 is CASRDRANTEAFF. CDR3 bases: TGTGCCAGTAGGGACAGGGCGAACACTGAAGCTTTCTTT. Based on the CDR3 plus reference TRBV19 and TRBJ1-1, the full variable domain is DGGITQSPKYLFRKEGQNVTLSCEQNLNHDAMYWYRQDPGQGLRLIYYSQIVNDFQKGDIAEGYSVSREKKESFPLTVTSAQKNPTAFYLCASRDRANTEAFFGQGTRLTVV.

V and J are TRBV6-5 and TRBJ2-5; D ambiguous. Per germline, CDR1 MNHEY and CDR2 SVGAGI. Trimming stripped 8 bases from V and 0 bases from J, with 10 bases between. The CDR3 has 13 residues. CDR3 in DNA: TGTGCCAGCGGGCTAACGGACCAAGAGACCCAGTACTTC. This gives the protein CASGLTDQETQYF.

This clone was seen just once. The chain recombines TRBV29-1 with TRBJ1-1; D not resolved. Germline loops: CDR1 SQVTM, CDR2 ANQGSEA. The CDR3 length is 12 residues. Trimming left V 4 bases short and J 4 bases short, with 10 bases between. The CDR3: CSVGQFGTEAFF. Here the CDR3 DNA reads TGCAGCGTTGGACAATTCGGCACTGAAGCTTTCTTT.

CDR3 loop: CASSALGGLYNEQFF. DNA of the CDR3: TGTGCCAGCAGCGCTCTCGGGGGGCTTTACAATGAGCAGTTCTTC. This sequence joins TRBV14 and TRBJ2-1; tentatively, D is TRBD2 (7 bases). Deletions cut 5 bases from V and 4 bases from J, with 15 bases between. The CDR3 spans 15 residues. Germline V gene lookup returns CDR1 SGHDN and CDR2 FVKESK.

The chain is built from TRBV7-6 and TRBJ2-2; D might be TRBD2 (6 bases). Germline CDR1 and CDR2: SGHVS and FNYEAQ. The length of the CDR3 is 16 residues. The V end was cut by 5 bases, the J end by 5 bases, with 18 bases between. The CDR3 bases are TGTGCCAGCAGCCCCCGGACCACTGGGAGGACCGGGGAGCTGTTTTTT. This encodes CASSPRTTGRTGELFF.

This chain joins TRBV2 and TRBJ2-2; unclear D gene. Germline V gene sequence: CDR1 SNHLY, CDR2 FYNNEI. The CDR3 consists of 11 residues. V shed 7 bases and J shed 6 bases, with 6 bases lying between them. CDR3 amino acids: CASKNAGELFF. The CDR3 bases are TGTGCCAGCAAAAACGCCGGGGAGCTGTTTTTT.

The J gene is TRBJ2-2, the V gene TRBV5-5; D call uncertain. The CDR3 covers 15 residues. V shed 1 base and J shed 4 bases, with 11 bases lying between them. In germline, CDR1 is SGHKS, CDR2 YYEKEE (reference sequence). The CDR3 DNA sequence: TGTGCCAGCAGCTTGTGGTCAGTAGCCACCGGGGAGCTGTTTTTT. As protein: CASSLWSVATGELFF.

The V and J genes are TRBV5-1 and TRBJ2-5; D uncertain. This CDR3 is built from 14 residues. The V end was cut by 5 bases, the J end by 8 bases, with 19 bases between. Per the germline V gene, CDR1 is SGHRS and CDR2 is YFSETQ. The CDR3 is CASRLGGLSETQYF. As DNA, the CDR3 is TGCGCCAGCAGGTTAGGTGGGCTGAGCGAAACCCAGTACTTC.

The rearrangement uses TRBV7-3 and TRBJ2-7, with D possibly being TRBD1 or TRBD2 (5 bases each). The CDR3 has 13 residues. The germline V gene has CDR1 SGHTA and CDR2 FQGTGA. The germline V and J ends were trimmed by 0 bases and 12 bases, with 15 bases remaining between them. The CDR3 DNA sequence: TGTGCCAGCAGCTTAACGAGGGGTCGGCCAAGGTACTTC. Its translation is CASSLTRGRPRYF.

The rearrangement uses TRBV18 and TRBJ1-4; 7 nucleotides line up with TRBD1. Trimming at V came to 4 bases and at J to 5 bases, leaving 4 bases not matched to a gene. The germline CDR1 and CDR2 sequences are KGHSH and LQKENI. The CDR3 runs to 14 residues. CDR3 nucleotides: TGTGCCAGCTCACGGGACAGTGACAATGAAAAACTGTTTTTT. Its protein is CASSRDSDNEKLFF.

The chain recombines TRBV6-5 with TRBJ2-4, with 8 bases aligning to TRBD2. Germline loops: CDR1 MNHEY, CDR2 SVGAGI. CDR3 length: 14 amino acids. Trimming at V came to 7 bases and at J to 3 bases, leaving 5 bases not matched to a gene. This CDR3 reads CASIFGGDKNIQYF. CDR3 nucleotides: TGTGCCAGCATATTCGGGGGGGACAAAAACATTCAGTACTTC.

The genes are TRBV18 and TRBJ2-1, with D tentatively TRBD2 (5 bases). V was trimmed by 6 bases and J by 4 bases, leaving 19 bases between them. This CDR3 is built from 16 residues. Germline assignment: CDR1 KGHSH and CDR2 LQKENI. CDR3 DNA sequence: TGTGCCAGCTCGCGTCTCACCGCGGGCGGTTACAATGAGCAGTTCTTC. Translation: CASSRLTAGGYNEQFF.

This chain links TRBV29-1 with TRBJ2-3; D is undetermined. Germline V lookup: CDR1 SQVTM, CDR2 ANQGSEA. This CDR3 is built from 13 residues. The ends were cut back, 4 bases at V and 6 bases at J, with 14 bases in the middle. This chain's CDR3 is CSVGPGFLDTQYF. CDR3 nucleotides: TGCAGCGTTGGACCCGGATTTCTGGATACGCAGTATTTT.

This chain connects TRBV5-4 to TRBJ2-2; D not resolved. The V end was cut by 3 bases, the J end by 4 bases, with 16 bases between. Germline CDR1 and CDR2: SGHNT and YYREEE (reference sequence). This CDR3 comprises 16 residues. In DNA form, the CDR3 reads TGTGCCAGCAGCTCTCCGACCGGTTCGATCACCGGGGAGCTGTTTTTT. It encodes CASSSPTGSITGELFF.

This clone appeared a single time. The chain is built from TRBV28 and TRBJ1-6; D uncertain. Germline V gene data show CDR1 as MDHEN and CDR2 as SYDVKM. V lost 6 bases, J lost 1 base, and 4 bases lay in between. The CDR3 is 13 amino acids. CDR3 residues: CASRESYNSPLHF. CDR3 coding DNA: TGTGCCAGCAGGGAATCCTATAATTCACCCCTCCACTTT.

J is TRBJ2-3 and V is TRBV10-3, with D possibly called TRBD1 or TRBD2 (5 bases each). CDR1 is ENHRY, CDR2 SYGVKD, per germline. This CDR3 is 17 amino acids long. Trimming pared 0 bases from V and 4 bases from J, leaving 17 bases between. The CDR3 DNA sequence: TGTGCCATCAGTGAGTCGATACCAGGGACCCCTCCAGATACGCAGTATTTT. Residues: CAISESIPGTPPDTQYF.

In DNA form, the CDR3 reads TGCGCCAGCAGCCTTCGGGACAGGGGGCGCGAAGGCTACACCTTC. Amino acids: CASSLRDRGREGYTF. The chain uses TRBV4-1 and TRBJ1-2; 12 nucleotides match TRBD1. The germline CDR1 and CDR2 sequences are MGHRA and YSYEKL. The V segment lost 4 bases and the J segment 8 bases; nucleotides outside the gene matches: 8. The CDR3 length is 15 residues.

This chain connects TRBV2 to TRBJ2-5, with D possibly matching TRBD2 (5 bases). The CDR3 is 13 amino acids. CDR1 SNHLY and CDR2 FYNNEI come from the germline V gene. The V end lost 5 bases, the J end lost 0 bases, and 7 bases lay between the germline ends. CDR3 sequence (DNA): TGTGCCAGCAGTCCGGGGTACCAAGAGACCCAGTACTTC. This codes for CASSPGYQETQYF.

The chain has TRBV15 and TRBJ2-5; 9 bases are shared with TRBD2. The germline V gene has CDR1 LNHNV and CDR2 YYDKDF (reference sequence). The CDR3 extends over 16 amino acids. With V trimmed by 0 bases and J by 3 bases, 5 bases remained unmatched. For the CDR3, the DNA is TGTGCCACCAGCAGAGATCCCCGCGGGGGGGAAGAGACCCAGTACTTC. Translation gives CATSRDPRGGEETQYF.

The chain combines TRBV5-5 with TRBJ1-1; no clear D gene. The CDR3 is 15 amino acids. Germline V gene data show CDR1 as SGHKS and CDR2 as YYEKEE (reference sequence). V was trimmed by 2 bases and J by 1 base, leaving 12 bases between them. The DNA for the CDR3 is TGTGCCAGCAGCTTTCGACCCGTTGCGAACACTGAAGCTTTCTTT. Amino acid sequence: CASSFRPVANTEAFF.

CDR3 region: CASSGGTMINNEQFF. The CDR3 DNA reads TGTGCCAGCAGCGGGGGGACAATGATCAACAATGAGCAGTTCTTC. The chain joins TRBV7-8 to TRBJ2-1; TRBD1 or TRBD2 may be the D gene (6 bases each). The CDR3 totals 15 residues. Trimming left V 5 bases short and J 5 bases short, with 16 bases between. Germline CDR1 SGHVS, CDR2 FQNEAQ.

CDR3 nucleotide sequence: TGTGCCAGCAGTGAGGGGGGGAAAGGCTCTGGAAACACCATATATTTT. This codes for CASSEGGKGSGNTIYF. The chain links TRBV25-1 to TRBJ1-3; tentative D call: TRBD1 (5 bases). The V and J ends lost 3 bases and 0 bases respectively, with 12 bases between them. CDR1 and CDR2 (germline): MGHDK, SYGVNS. This CDR3 has 16 amino acids.

CDR3 protein: CASSQTSGPTDTQYF. The CDR3 DNA reads TGTGCCAGCAGCCAAACTAGCGGGCCCACAGATACGCAGTATTTT. The V and J genes are TRBV3-1 (or the pseudogene TRBV3-2) and TRBJ2-3; 9 bases align to TRBD2. There are 15 residues in the CDR3. J gave up 2 bases and V 2 bases, and 2 bases lay outside the gene matches. Germline V gives CDR1 LGHDT, CDR2 YNNKEL (reference sequence).

The chain has TRBV5-1 and TRBJ2-5, with 10 bases fitting TRBD1. CDR1 and CDR2 (germline): SGHRS, YFSETQ. The trim removed 4 bases at V and 5 bases at J, leaving 8 bases unmatched. There are 15 residues in the CDR3. The CDR3 here is CASSPGQGRMETQYF. In DNA, the CDR3 is TGCGCCAGCAGCCCGGGACAGGGGCGTATGGAGACCCAGTACTTC.

This chain connects TRBV6-5 to TRBJ2-7; D perhaps matches TRBD2 (6 bases). CDR1 is MNHEY, CDR2 SVGAGI, per germline. Trimming removed 5 bases at V and 7 bases at J, with 12 bases between. The CDR3 runs 12 residues. The CDR3 DNA sequence: TGTGCCAGCAGTCCTGGGGGGTGGGAGCAGTACTTC. This gives the protein CASSPGGWEQYF.

The chain joins TRBV11-2 to TRBJ1-1; D remains unclear. The V gene's germline CDR1 is SGHAT and CDR2 FQNNGV. The germline V and J ends were trimmed by 4 bases and 1 base, with 10 bases remaining between them. This CDR3 has 14 residues. The CDR3 loop reads CASSSLKGNTEAFF. In nucleotides, the CDR3 is TGTGCCAGCAGCTCGCTAAAGGGGAACACTGAAGCTTTCTTT.

The chain recombines TRBV28 with TRBJ1-1; D not certain. Germline V lookup: CDR1 MDHEN, CDR2 SYDVKM. The CDR3 covers 13 residues. V lost 3 bases and J 6 bases, leaving 11 bases between the germline ends. The CDR3: CASSLSGRPEAFF. DNA for the CDR3: TGTGCCAGCAGTTTGTCCGGTAGGCCTGAAGCTTTCTTT.